The sequence of this TCR beta chain was determined in a study of CD8+ T cells in alopecia areata. Turning to the study itself: Oral tofacitinib, 5 to 10 mg twice daily, was given in an open-label trial. General study results and limits: Among the cells sequenced in scalp samples are also the resident alphabeta T cells of normal skin.

V gave up 5 bases and J gave up 2 bases; unmatched junction bases: 9. This CDR3 is built from 16 residues. Germline V gene lookup returns CDR1 LNHDA and CDR2 SQIVND (reference sequence). Extraction and reverse transcription of RNA yielded cDNA as the sequencing template. Clones were read by immunoSEQ multiplex PCR, and TCRdb kept only the in-frame ones, dropping some. The sample records 150,000 to 200,000 clones, over 50% being singletons. Details on this clone: Its antigen is still unknown.

Peripheral blood, together with lesional scalp punch biopsies, was collected from alopecia areata patients. V usage is TRBV19 and J usage is TRBJ2-1, with 7 bases identical to TRBD1. This sample comprised CD4+ T cells sorted from blood, obtained at week 0. This clonotype originated in a human donor with alopecia areata. CDR3: CASSSPGTAPYNEQFF. The CDR3 DNA sequence: TGTGCCAGTAGTTCCCCCGGGACAGCACCCTACAATGAGCAGTTCTTC.